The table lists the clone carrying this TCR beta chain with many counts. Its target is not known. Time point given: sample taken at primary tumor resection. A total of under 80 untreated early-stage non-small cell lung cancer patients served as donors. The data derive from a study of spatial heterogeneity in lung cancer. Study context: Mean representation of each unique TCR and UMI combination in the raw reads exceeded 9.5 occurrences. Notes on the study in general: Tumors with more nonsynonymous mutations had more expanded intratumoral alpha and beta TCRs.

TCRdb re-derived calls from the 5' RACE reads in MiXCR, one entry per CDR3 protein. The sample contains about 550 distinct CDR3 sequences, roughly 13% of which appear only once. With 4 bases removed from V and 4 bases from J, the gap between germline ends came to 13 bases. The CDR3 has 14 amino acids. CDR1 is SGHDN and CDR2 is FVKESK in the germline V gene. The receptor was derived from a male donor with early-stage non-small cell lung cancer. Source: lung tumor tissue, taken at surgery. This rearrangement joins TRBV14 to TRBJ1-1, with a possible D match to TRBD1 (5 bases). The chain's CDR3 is CASSPQVRGTEAFF. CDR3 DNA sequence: TGTGCCAGCAGCCCACAGGTACGGGGCACTGAAGCTTTCTTT. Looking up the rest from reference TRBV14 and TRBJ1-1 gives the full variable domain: EAGVTQFPSHSVIEKGQTVTLRCDPISGHDNLYWYRRVMGKEIKFLLHFVKESKQDESGMPNNRFLAERTGGTYSTLKVQPAELEDSGVYFCASSPQVRGTEAFFGQGTRLTVV.